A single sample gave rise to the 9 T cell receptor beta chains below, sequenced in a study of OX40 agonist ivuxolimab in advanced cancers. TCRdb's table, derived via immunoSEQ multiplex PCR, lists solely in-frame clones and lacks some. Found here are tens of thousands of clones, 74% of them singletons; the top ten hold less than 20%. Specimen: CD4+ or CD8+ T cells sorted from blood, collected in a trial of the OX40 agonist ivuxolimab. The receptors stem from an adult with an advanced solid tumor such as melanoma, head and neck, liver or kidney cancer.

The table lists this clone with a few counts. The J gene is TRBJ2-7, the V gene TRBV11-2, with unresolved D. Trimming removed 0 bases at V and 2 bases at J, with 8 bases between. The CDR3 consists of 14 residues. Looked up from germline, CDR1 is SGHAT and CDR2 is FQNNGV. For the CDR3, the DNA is TGTGCCAGCAGCTTAGATGGTCGGACCTACGAGCAGTACGTC. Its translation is CASSLDGRTYEQYV.

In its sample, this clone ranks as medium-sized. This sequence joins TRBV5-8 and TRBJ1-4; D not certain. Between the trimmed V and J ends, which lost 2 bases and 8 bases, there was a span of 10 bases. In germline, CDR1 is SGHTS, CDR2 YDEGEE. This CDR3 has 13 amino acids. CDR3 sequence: CASSFGPEEKLFF. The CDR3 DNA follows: TGTGCCAGCAGCTTCGGCCCCGAAGAAAAACTGTTTTTT. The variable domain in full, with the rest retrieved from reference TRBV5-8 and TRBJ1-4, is EAGVTQSPTHLIKTRGQQATLRCSPISGHTSVYWYQQALGLGLQFLLWYDEGEERNRGNFPPRFSGRQFPNYSSELNVNALELEDSALYLCASSFGPEEKLFFGSGTQLSVL.

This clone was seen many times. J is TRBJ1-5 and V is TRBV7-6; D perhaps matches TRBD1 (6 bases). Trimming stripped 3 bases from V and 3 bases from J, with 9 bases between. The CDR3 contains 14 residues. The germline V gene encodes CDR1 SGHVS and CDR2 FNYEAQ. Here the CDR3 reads CASSLGGLNQPQHF. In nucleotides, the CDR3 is TGTGCCAGCAGCTTGGGGGGGCTCAATCAGCCCCAGCATTTT.

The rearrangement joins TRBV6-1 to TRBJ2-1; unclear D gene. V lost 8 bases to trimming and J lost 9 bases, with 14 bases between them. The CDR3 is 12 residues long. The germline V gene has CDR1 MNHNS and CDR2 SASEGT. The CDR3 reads CASGRLATEQFF. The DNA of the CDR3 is TGTGCCAGCGGGCGTCTCGCGACTGAGCAGTTCTTC.

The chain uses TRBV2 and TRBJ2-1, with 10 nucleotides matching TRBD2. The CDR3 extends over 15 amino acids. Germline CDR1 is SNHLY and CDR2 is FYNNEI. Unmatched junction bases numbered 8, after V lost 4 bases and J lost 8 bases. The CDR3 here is CASSVSGGAGDEQFF. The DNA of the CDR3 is TGTGCCAGCAGTGTGAGCGGGGGGGCCGGGGATGAGCAGTTCTTC.

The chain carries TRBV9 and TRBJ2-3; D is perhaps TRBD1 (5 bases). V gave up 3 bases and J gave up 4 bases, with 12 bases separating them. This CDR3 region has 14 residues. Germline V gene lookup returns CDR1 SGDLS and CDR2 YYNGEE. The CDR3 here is CASSGGFRADTQYF. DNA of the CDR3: TGTGCCAGCAGCGGGGGCTTTCGGGCAGATACGCAGTATTTT. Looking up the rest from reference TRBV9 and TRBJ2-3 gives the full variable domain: DSGVTQTPKHLITATGQRVTLRCSPRSGDLSVYWYQQSLDQGLQFLIQYYNGEERAKGNILERFSAQQFPDLHSELNLSSLELGDSALYFCASSGGFRADTQYFGPGTRLTVL.

In nucleotides, the CDR3 is TGTGCCAGCAGCTTAGGCCAAGCGGGGGGGCAAGATACGCAGTATTTT. The encoded protein is CASSLGQAGGQDTQYF. The chain uses TRBV7-9 and TRBJ2-3; 10 bases fit TRBD2. Germline CDR1 reads SEHNR; CDR2 reads FQNEAQ (reference sequence). The CDR3 totals 16 residues. With V trimmed by 1 base and J by 5 bases, 6 bases remained unmatched.

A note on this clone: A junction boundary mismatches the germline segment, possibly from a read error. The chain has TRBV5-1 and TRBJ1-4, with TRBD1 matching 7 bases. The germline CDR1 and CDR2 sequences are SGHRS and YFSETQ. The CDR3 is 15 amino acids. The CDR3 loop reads CASSLVGGATEKLFF. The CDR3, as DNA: TGCGCCAGCAGTTTGGTAGGGGGCGCTACTGAAAAACTGTTTTTT.

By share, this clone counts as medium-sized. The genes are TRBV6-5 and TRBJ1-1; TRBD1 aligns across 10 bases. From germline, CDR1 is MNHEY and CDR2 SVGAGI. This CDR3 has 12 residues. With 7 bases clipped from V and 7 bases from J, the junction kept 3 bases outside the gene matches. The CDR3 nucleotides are TGTGCCAGCACCGGGACAGGGGTTGAAGCTTTCTTT. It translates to CASTGTGVEAFF.